These T cell receptor beta chains were read from a single sample in a study of vaccination effects on CD4 cells after COVID-19. Clones were sequenced by immunoSEQ multiplex PCR, and TCRdb holds only the in-frame ones, with some missing. The sample holds about 14,000 clones, over 55% seen once. No antigen is known for these receptors. The source was CD4+ T cells from PBMCs cultured with SARS-CoV-2 spike peptides, collected after COVID-19 vaccination. Receptors were obtained from a human donor who received a COVID-19 vaccine. The CDR3 runs from the conserved cysteine through the conserved F or W. D genes are given only for firm matches. Some rows mark clone size as missing; the rest say once, few, many or name a class of expanded clone.

cdr3_aa	cdr3_nt	d_call	j_call	clone_size	v_call
CASSPVPDSSLGDTQYF	TGTGCCAGCTCACCCGTCCCGGACAGTAGTCTGGGGGATACGCAGTATTTT	NA	TRBJ2-3	NA	TRBV18
CASSYVNYGYTF	TGTGCCAGCAGTTACGTAAACTATGGCTACACCTTC	NA	TRBJ1-2	NA	TRBV6-2/TRBV6-3
CAWRSLKTNYGYTF	TGTGCCTGGAGGAGCCTCAAGACTAACTATGGCTACACCTTC	NA	TRBJ1-2	few	TRBV30
CASSPPPWKVGREQYF	TGTGCCAGCAGTCCCCCCCCTTGGAAGGTAGGACGCGAGCAGTACTTC	NA	TRBJ2-7	NA	TRBV28
CASSSEPGRDGKTQYF	TGTGCCAGCAGCTCAGAACCCGGGCGGGACGGCAAGACCCAGTACTTC	NA	TRBJ2-5	medium-sized	TRBV6-6
CASSHTYQVNEKLFF	TGTGCCAGCTCACACACATATCAGGTTAATGAAAAACTGTTTTTT	NA	TRBJ1-4	NA	TRBV18
CASSLQGVGTEAFF	TGTGCCAGCAGCTTACAAGGGGTAGGCACTGAAGCTTTCTTT	NA	TRBJ1-1	once	TRBV7-2
CAWIISRLSETQYF	TGTGCCTGGATCATCTCTAGGTTATCAGAGACCCAGTACTTC	NA	TRBJ2-5	once	TRBV30
CATRRGGGDTQYF	TGTGCGACCCGCAGGGGGGGTGGAGATACGCAGTATTTT	NA	TRBJ2-3	NA	TRBV30
CASSFGQVQRPYNEQFF	TGTGCCAGCAGTTTCGGACAGGTTCAGAGACCCTACAATGAGCAGTTCTTC	TRBD1	TRBJ2-1	once	TRBV28
CASSVTANTGANVLTF	TGCGCCAGCAGCGTTACCGCAAACACTGGGGCCAACGTCCTGACTTTC	NA	TRBJ2-6	NA	TRBV5-1
CASSLRTGSGSPLHF	TGTGCCAGCAGCCTCCGGACGGGGTCGGGGTCACCCCTCCACTTT	NA	TRBJ1-6	NA	TRBV5-4
CASRTGVYTEAFF	TGCGCCAGCAGGACAGGGGTTTATACTGAAGCTTTCTTT	TRBD1	TRBJ1-1	NA	TRBV5-1
CSVGLRLSYEQYF	TGCAGCGTTGGCTTACGTCTGTCCTACGAGCAGTACTTC	NA	TRBJ2-7	NA	TRBV29-1
CASSSRAANYGYTF	TGTGCCAGCAGTTCCAGGGCAGCTAACTATGGCTACACCTTC	NA	TRBJ1-2	few	TRBV27
CASRLGLAVNTGELFF	TGTGCCAGCAGGCTTGGACTAGCGGTGAACACCGGGGAGCTGTTTTTT	TRBD2	TRBJ2-2	NA	TRBV2
CASSEYTGDTDTQYF	TGTGCCAGCAGTGAATATACCGGGGACACAGATACGCAGTATTTT	NA	TRBJ2-3	NA	TRBV25-1
CASSPRSAGGETQYF	TGCGCCAGCAGCCCCCGATCGGCGGGTGGGGAGACCCAGTACTTC	NA	TRBJ2-5	NA	TRBV5-1
CASSWGNRAGNTIYF	TGTGCCAGCAGCTGGGGGAACAGGGCTGGAAACACCATATATTTT	NA	TRBJ1-3	NA	TRBV28
CASRGTSRYNEQFF	TGTGCCAGCAGGGGGACTAGCCGATACAATGAGCAGTTCTTC	TRBD2	TRBJ2-1	NA	TRBV5-5
CASSLGDRAGIDYGYTF	TGTGCCAGCAGCTTGGGAGATCGGGCAGGGATAGACTATGGCTACACCTTC	NA	TRBJ1-2	medium-sized	TRBV5-4
CASSYSGLTYEQYF	TGTGCCAGCAGTTACTCGGGGCTCACCTACGAGCAGTACTTC	NA	TRBJ2-7	NA	TRBV6-5
CASGDRAQETQYF	TGTGCCAGCGGGGACAGGGCCCAAGAGACCCAGTACTTC	TRBD1	TRBJ2-5	NA	TRBV3-1/TRBV3-2
CASSEASIGTGGPF	TGTGCCAGCAGTGAAGCTTCCATTGGGACAGGTGGGCCCTTC	TRBD1	TRBJ2-7	NA	TRBV6-1
CASRPDGENTEAFF	TGTGCAAGTCGCCCGGACGGCGAGAACACTGAAGCTTTCTTT	NA	TRBJ1-1	once	TRBV12-2
CASSWAAQETQYF	TGTGCCAGCAGTTGGGCAGCCCAAGAGACCCAGTACTTC	NA	TRBJ2-5	NA	TRBV27
CASSIREQGNYGYTF	TGTGCCAGTAGTATACGCGAACAGGGGAACTATGGCTACACCTTC	TRBD1	TRBJ1-2	NA	TRBV19
CASNYNTGELFF	TGTGCCAGTAACTATAACACCGGGGAGCTGTTTTTT	NA	TRBJ2-2	NA	TRBV19